One TCR beta chain is described in this entry. V lost 4 bases to trimming and J lost 6 bases, with 13 bases between them. There are 14 residues in the CDR3. Germline assignment: CDR1 MNHEY and CDR2 SMNVEV (reference sequence). The sample originates from a study of shared clonotypes between healthy human individuals. The method was immunoSEQ multiplex PCR; TCRdb's version includes in-frame clones alone and lacks a portion of them. This sample has about 980,000 clones, with 76% found just once. The sample taken for sequencing was memory CD4+ T cells sorted from blood. This sample's subset: CD45RA-negative fraction. This clonotype originated in a man between 18 and 35 years old in good health. The chain is built from TRBV27 and TRBJ2-1; no definite D call. The CDR3 bases are TGTGCCAGCAGTTCCCCGGCCCCGGTCAATGAGCAGTTCTTC. This codes for CASSSPAPVNEQFF.